The 29 T cell receptor beta chains given below trace back to one sample, sequenced in a study of PD-L1 blockade in urothelial cancer. The assay was immunoSEQ multiplex PCR, and TCRdb's table has in-frame clones only and misses some. The repertoire holds about 86,000 clones, with under 90% as singletons. The time point denotes: pretreatment peripheral blood. Sequencing was performed on PBMCs, taken around atezolizumab (anti-PD-L1) treatment. The origin of the receptors is a man between 60 and 75 years old with urothelial cancer.

This sequence joins TRBV5-4 and TRBJ1-3, with TRBD1 as a possible D gene (5 bases). With 0 bases removed from V and 0 bases from J, the gap between germline ends came to 10 bases. The CDR3 runs 16 residues. Germline V lookup: CDR1 SGHNT, CDR2 YYREEE (reference sequence). CDR3 in amino acids: CASSLGGDASGNTIYF. The CDR3, as DNA: TGTGCCAGCAGCTTGGGCGGGGACGCCTCTGGAAACACCATATATTTT.

The chain employs TRBV28 and TRBJ2-7; 8 positions agree with TRBD2. Trimming took 10 bases from V and 0 from J; bases not matched to a gene: 8. This CDR3 is built from 14 residues. CDR1 and CDR2 from the germline V gene are MDHEN and SYDVKM. The CDR3 DNA reads as TGTGCCATCTCGGGGGGGGGAAGCTCCTACGAGCAGTACTTC. Protein product: CAISGGGSSYEQYF.

The chain uses TRBV27 and TRBJ1-3, with TRBD1 matching 8 bases. This CDR3 contains 15 residues. Trimming at V came to 3 bases and at J to 0 bases, leaving 1 base not matched to a gene. In germline, CDR1 is MNHEY, CDR2 SMNVEV (reference sequence). CDR3 loop: CASSFGQGSGNTIYF. The CDR3 DNA reads TGTGCCAGCAGTTTTGGACAGGGCTCTGGAAACACCATATATTTT.

This chain connects TRBV2 to TRBJ2-5; 10 bases fit TRBD2. J was trimmed by 5 bases and V by 6 bases; bases with no gene match: 9. There are 15 residues in the CDR3. CDR1 is SNHLY and CDR2 is FYNNEI in the germline V gene. CDR3 coding DNA: TGTGCCAGCAGCCTAGCGGGGGAGATTCGGGAGACCCAGTACTTC. Protein sequence: CASSLAGEIRETQYF.

To note about this clone: One end of the junction fails to match germline, which may point to a read error. This rearrangement joins TRBV6-1 to TRBJ2-3; 8 nucleotides match TRBD2. CDR3 length: 14 amino acids. Germline assignment: CDR1 MNHNS and CDR2 SASEGT. CDR3 in amino acids: CASSEERGTDTQYF. CDR3 DNA sequence: TGTGCCAGCAGCGAAGAGCGGGGGACAGATACGCAGTATTTT.

The chain has TRBV5-8 and TRBJ2-7; the D gene is possibly TRBD2 (6 bases). From germline, CDR1 is SGHTS and CDR2 YDEGEE. V lost 1 base to trimming and J lost 7 bases, with 12 bases between them. CDR3 length equals 13 residues. The DNA for the CDR3 is TGTGCCAGCAGCTTGATAGGGACTGGGGAGCAGTACTTC. This translates into CASSLIGTGEQYF.

J is TRBJ2-3 and V is TRBV5-6; 8 nucleotides agree with TRBD1. The CDR3 has 16 amino acids. V trimming: 0 bases; J trimming: 4 bases; junction bases outside the gene matches: 7. Germline-derived CDR1 and CDR2 are SGHDT and YYEEEE. The CDR3 here is CASSLGAQGASDTQYF. CDR3 DNA sequence: TGTGCCAGCAGCTTGGGAGCCCAGGGGGCATCAGATACGCAGTATTTT. Full variable domain (outside the CDR3, taken from reference TRBV5-6 and TRBJ2-3): DAGVTQSPTHLIKTRGQQVTLRCSPKSGHDTVSWYQQALGQGPQFIFQYYEEEERQRGNFPDRFSGHQFPNYSSELNVNALLLGDSALYLCASSLGAQGASDTQYFGPGTRLTVL.

The J gene is TRBJ1-4, the V gene TRBV5-4; 7 bases fit TRBD1. V lost 4 bases, J lost 5 bases, and 5 bases stayed unmatched. The CDR3 spans 14 residues. CDR1 and CDR2 from the germline V gene are SGHNT and YYREEE (reference sequence). This CDR3 reads CASSTGTENEKLFF. Written as DNA, the CDR3 is TGTGCCAGCAGCACCGGGACAGAAAATGAAAAACTGTTTTTT.

The chain has TRBV6-1 and TRBJ2-3; no firm D call. The CDR3 covers 16 residues. V was pared by 1 base and J by 6 bases, with 17 bases between. Germline V gene sequence: CDR1 MNHNS, CDR2 SASEGT. DNA for the CDR3: TGTGCCAGCAGTGAAGGGTACCGATTGCGAGTGGATACGCAGTATTTT. It specifies CASSEGYRLRVDTQYF.

This clone appeared a few times. V gene TRBV14 combines with J gene TRBJ1-3; no firm D call. From germline, CDR1 is SGHDN and CDR2 FVKESK. The CDR3 contains 11 residues. Trimming removed 4 bases at V and 7 bases at J, with 5 bases between. This CDR3 reads CASSLSNTIYF. The DNA of the CDR3 is TGTGCCAGCAGCCTATCGAACACCATATATTTT.

The chain is built from TRBV27 and TRBJ2-6; D gene unclear. Germline loops: CDR1 MNHEY, CDR2 SMNVEV (reference sequence). CDR3 size: 18 residues. Between the trimmed V and J ends, which lost 6 bases and 0 bases, there was a span of 18 bases. The CDR3 loop reads CASSFQTYKYSGANVLTF. Here the CDR3 DNA reads TGTGCCAGCAGCTTTCAGACTTATAAGTACTCTGGGGCCAACGTCCTGACTTTC.

The J gene is TRBJ1-2, the V gene TRBV18; 8 bases are shared with TRBD1. With 4 bases clipped from V and 10 bases from J, the junction kept 2 bases outside the gene matches. Germline values: CDR1 KGHSH, CDR2 LQKENI. This CDR3 has 11 amino acids. The CDR3 DNA is TGTGCCAGCTCACTGGACAGGGACTACACCTTC. Its protein product is CASSLDRDYTF. Based on the CDR3 plus reference TRBV18 and TRBJ1-2, the full variable domain is NAGVMQNPRHLVRRRGQEARLRCSPMKGHSHVYWYRQLPEEGLKFMVYLQKENIIDESGMPKERFSAEFPKEGPSILRIQQVVRGDSAAYFCASSLDRDYTFGSGTRLTVV.

The chain is built from TRBV7-2 and TRBJ1-2; 9 nucleotides align to TRBD1. J gave up 8 bases and V 5 bases, and 9 bases lay outside the gene matches. Germline V gene lookup returns CDR1 SGHTA and CDR2 FQGNSA. This CDR3 comprises 14 residues. CDR3 nucleotides: TGTGCCAGCAGCAGCAAACAGGGGGCAGGGGGCTACACCTTC. Its protein product is CASSSKQGAGGYTF. The variable domain in full, completed from reference TRBV7-2 and TRBJ1-2, reads GAGVSQSPSNKVTEKGKDVELRCDPISGHTALYWYRQSLGQGLEFLIYFQGNSAPDKSGLPSDRFSAERTGGSVSTLTIQRTQQEDSAVYLCASSSKQGAGGYTFGSGTRLTVV.

In DNA, the CDR3 is TGCAGTGCTAGTCGGTTGAATGGCTACACCTTC. Translation gives CSASRLNGYTF. This rearrangement joins TRBV20-1 to TRBJ1-2, with D uncertain. Trimming took off 3 bases at V and 6 bases at J, with 8 bases between the two ends. CDR3 length: 11 residues. CDR1 is DFQATT and CDR2 is SNEGSKA in the germline V gene (reference sequence).

This clone has just a few counts. This chain connects TRBV7-6 to TRBJ1-5; D uncertain. CDR3 length: 13 residues. The ends were cut back, 5 bases at V and 7 bases at J, with 12 bases in the middle. From germline, CDR1 is SGHVS and CDR2 FNYEAQ. The CDR3, as DNA: TGTGCCAGCAGCCCGGGGATGGGACAGCCCCAGCATTTT. Its protein is CASSPGMGQPQHF.

This chain links TRBV5-5 with TRBJ1-5; D possibly corresponds to TRBD1 (5 bases). V was trimmed by 2 bases and J by 2 bases, leaving 11 bases between them. The CDR3 runs 15 residues. Germline V CDR1 and CDR2: SGHKS, YYEKEE (reference sequence). The CDR3 DNA is TGTGCCAGCAGCTTAGGGGTTTTGGGCAATCAGCCCCAGCATTTT. Its translation is CASSLGVLGNQPQHF.

The chain uses TRBV9 and TRBJ2-1, with D possibly matching TRBD2 (5 bases). Trimming took 3 bases from V and 0 from J, leaving 10 bases between them. There are 15 residues in the CDR3. Germline V gives CDR1 SGDLS, CDR2 YYNGEE. DNA of the CDR3: TGTGCCAGCAGCGCACCGGGAAGCTCCTACAATGAGCAGTTCTTC. Its translation: CASSAPGSSYNEQFF.

The chain joins TRBV2 to TRBJ2-7; 9 bases are a match to TRBD1. Germline loops: CDR1 SNHLY, CDR2 FYNNEI. The CDR3 is 11 amino acids. V was pared by 6 bases and J by 6 bases, with 0 bases of the junction left unmatched. Written as DNA, the CDR3 is TGTGCCAGCAGGACAGGGGGCGAGCAGTACTTC. This gives the protein CASRTGGEQYF.

V usage is TRBV6-5 and J usage is TRBJ1-2; 10 bases fit TRBD1. V lost 10 bases and J lost 4; bases outside the gene matches: 9. Germline CDR1 MNHEY, CDR2 SVGAGI. CDR3 length: 14 residues. The CDR3 loop is CAISSTGGFYGYTF. The CDR3 DNA reads TGTGCCATCTCGTCGACAGGGGGCTTCTATGGCTACACCTTC.

The rearrangement links TRBV9 to TRBJ2-7; 9 bases align to TRBD1. The V gene's germline CDR1 is SGDLS and CDR2 YYNGEE. This CDR3 contains 16 residues. Trimming at V came to 4 bases and at J to 1 base, leaving 9 bases not matched to a gene. CDR3 protein: CASSTSSGTGSYEQYF. CDR3 nucleotides: TGTGCCAGCAGCACGTCGTCCGGGACAGGGTCCTACGAGCAGTACTTC.

The chain is built from TRBV9 and TRBJ1-5, with 10 bases lining up with TRBD1. Unmatched junction bases numbered 10, after V lost 0 bases and J lost 7 bases. Germline CDR1 and CDR2: SGDLS and YYNGEE. This CDR3 is 17 amino acids long. CDR3 sequence: CASSVEKGQGEGQPQHF. CDR3 coding DNA: TGTGCCAGCAGCGTAGAAAAAGGACAGGGGGAAGGCCAGCCCCAGCATTTT.

This chain uses TRBV28 with TRBJ2-7; 7 nucleotides align to TRBD1. Germline V gene data show CDR1 as MDHEN and CDR2 as SYDVKM. CDR3 length equals 15 residues. Unmatched junction bases numbered 8, after V lost 4 bases and J lost 2 bases. The DNA for the CDR3 is TGTGCCAGCAGTTCCCGACAGGGCGAGGCCTACGAGCAGTACTTC. Translated: CASSSRQGEAYEQYF.

The chain has TRBV4-1 and TRBJ1-2; D not certain. CDR1 is MGHRA, CDR2 YSYEKL, per germline. This CDR3 comprises 16 residues. V lost 3 bases and J 8 bases, leaving 22 bases between the germline ends. CDR3 nucleotides: TGCGCCAGCAGCCAGTCGTCCAATCCGGGCCGAGGGGGCTACACCTTC. Its protein is CASSQSSNPGRGGYTF.

J is TRBJ2-5 and V is TRBV18; D call uncertain. Trimming pared 0 bases from V and 1 base from J, leaving 6 bases between. Germline CDR1 reads KGHSH; CDR2 reads LQKENI. CDR3 length equals 14 residues. The CDR3 here is CASSPPSLQETQYF. The CDR3 DNA is TGTGCCAGCTCACCACCGTCCCTCCAAGAGACCCAGTACTTC.

The V call is TRBV27, the J call TRBJ2-1, with 8 nucleotides matching TRBD2. This CDR3 is built from 15 residues. After removal of 4 bases from V and 6 bases from J, the junction contained 8 bases not matched to a gene. Germline assignment: CDR1 MNHEY and CDR2 SMNVEV (reference sequence). CDR3 nucleotides: TGTGCCAGCAGTTGGGGAGGACTAGCCATCAATGAGCAGTTCTTC. As protein: CASSWGGLAINEQFF.

This clone was seen more than once but under ten times. The genes are TRBV19 and TRBJ2-2; the D is unclear. Trimming stripped 5 bases from V and 1 base from J, with 5 bases between. The CDR3 spans 13 residues. Germline-derived CDR1 and CDR2 are LNHDA and SQIVND (reference sequence). DNA for the CDR3: TGTGCCAGTAGTCCGGTGAACACCGGGGAGCTGTTTTTT. Translation gives CASSPVNTGELFF.

V is TRBV5-6 and J is TRBJ1-3, with 7 nucleotides matching TRBD1. The CDR3 is 15 residues long. V trimming: 3 bases; J trimming: 1 base; junction bases outside the gene matches: 4. Germline V gene sequence: CDR1 SGHDT, CDR2 YYEEEE. CDR3 amino acids: CASSWQGGSGNTIYF. The CDR3 region has the DNA TGTGCCAGCAGCTGGCAGGGGGGATCTGGAAACACCATATATTTT.

The rearrangement uses TRBV4-1 and TRBJ2-1; 10 bases line up with TRBD2. The CDR3 extends over 14 amino acids. The V and J ends lost 9 bases and 0 bases, in that order; junction bases with no gene match: 2. Per germline, CDR1 MGHRA and CDR2 YSYEKL. The CDR3 region is CASSSGSSYNEQFF. The DNA of the CDR3 is TGCGCCAGTTCTAGCGGGAGCTCCTACAATGAGCAGTTCTTC.

The chain is built from TRBV6-4 and TRBJ1-1, with D perhaps TRBD1 (5 bases). Trimming removed 4 bases from V and 8 bases from J, with 14 bases in between. CDR1 and CDR2 (germline): MRHNA, SNTAGT. The CDR3 runs to 13 residues. The CDR3 nucleotides read TGTGCCAGCAGTGCCCTAACAGGTACCGAAGCTTTCTTT. Its protein product is CASSALTGTEAFF.